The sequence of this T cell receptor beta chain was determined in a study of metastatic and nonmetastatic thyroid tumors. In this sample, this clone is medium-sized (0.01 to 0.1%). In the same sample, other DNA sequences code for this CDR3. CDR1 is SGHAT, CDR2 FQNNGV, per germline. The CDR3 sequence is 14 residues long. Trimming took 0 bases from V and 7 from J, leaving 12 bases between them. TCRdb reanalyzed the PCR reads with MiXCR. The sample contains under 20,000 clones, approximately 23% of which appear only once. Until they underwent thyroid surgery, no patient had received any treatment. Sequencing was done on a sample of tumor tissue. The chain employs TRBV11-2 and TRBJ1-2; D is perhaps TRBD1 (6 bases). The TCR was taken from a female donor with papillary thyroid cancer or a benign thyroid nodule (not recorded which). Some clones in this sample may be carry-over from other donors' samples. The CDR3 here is CASSLEGRGGGYTF. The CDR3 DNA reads TGTGCCAGCAGCTTAGAGGGCAGGGGAGGTGGCTACACCTTC.